The 20 T cell receptor beta chains below were found in one sample sequenced in a study of T cell changes during pregnancy in multiple sclerosis. Repertoires were generated with immunoSEQ multiplex PCR, while TCRdb's copy carries only in-frame clones and drops some. The sample lists approximately 25,000 clones, roughly 90% occurring once. The sample here was CD8+ T cells from peripheral blood mononuclear cells, taken in the second trimester of pregnancy. Receptor source: a female donor with multiple sclerosis, enrolled in a pregnancy study.

This rearrangement joins TRBV2 to TRBJ1-4; D unclear. CDR3 size: 13 residues. Trimming took off 2 bases at V and 7 bases at J, with 8 bases between the two ends. CDR1 is SNHLY, CDR2 FYNNEI, per germline. The CDR3 DNA follows: TGTGCCAGCAGTGAAAACAACCTTGAAAAACTGTTTTTT. The encoded protein is CASSENNLEKLFF.

A single count supports this clone. The V call is TRBV7-9, the J call TRBJ2-7; D remains unclear. CDR3 length: 11 residues. The ends were cut back, 6 bases at V and 3 bases at J, with 6 bases in the middle. CDR1 is SEHNR, CDR2 FQNEAQ, per germline (reference sequence). The CDR3 loop is CASSSIYEQYF. For the CDR3, the DNA is TGTGCCAGCAGTTCTATCTACGAGCAGTACTTC.

V usage is TRBV5-6 and J usage is TRBJ1-2; D call uncertain. Germline-derived CDR1 and CDR2 are SGHDT and YYEEEE. With 2 bases removed from V and 9 bases from J, the gap between germline ends came to 14 bases. This CDR3 has 13 residues. The CDR3 nucleotides read TGTGCCAGCAGCTTAGGCGGATTTCATAGCTACACCTTC. This sequence encodes CASSLGGFHSYTF. Drawing the rest from reference TRBV5-6 and TRBJ1-2, the complete variable domain is DAGVTQSPTHLIKTRGQQVTLRCSPKSGHDTVSWYQQALGQGPQFIFQYYEEEERQRGNFPDRFSGHQFPNYSSELNVNALLLGDSALYLCASSLGGFHSYTFGSGTRLTVV.

This clone was seen a single time. V gene TRBV5-8 combines with J gene TRBJ1-1; the D gene is possibly TRBD1 (6 bases). Trimming took off 4 bases at V and 5 bases at J, with 15 bases between the two ends. In germline, CDR1 is SGHTS, CDR2 YDEGEE. The CDR3 is made up of 14 amino acids. CDR3 in DNA: TGTGCCAGCAGCCACCAACAGGGTTGGACTGAAGCTTTCTTT. The encoded protein is CASSHQQGWTEAFF.

V usage is TRBV4-3 and J usage is TRBJ1-4; no clear D. V lost 0 bases to trimming and J lost 1 base, with 9 bases between them. The CDR3 is 16 amino acids. Per the germline V gene, CDR1 is LGHNA and CDR2 is YSLEER. CDR3 in amino acids: CASSQERRVTNEKLFF. The CDR3 DNA reads as TGCGCCAGCAGCCAAGAACGTCGGGTAACTAATGAAAAACTGTTTTTT.

This clone was recorded a few times. This chain joins TRBV6-6 and TRBJ2-7, with 9 bases aligning to TRBD1. Germline CDR1 is MNHNY and CDR2 is SVGAGI (reference sequence). This CDR3 spans 13 amino acids. After removal of 5 bases from V and 1 base from J, the junction contained 0 bases not matched to a gene. The DNA of the CDR3 is TGTGCCAGCAGTGACAGGGGGTCCTACGAGCAGTACTTC. Translation: CASSDRGSYEQYF.

CDR3 DNA: TGTGCCAGCAGTTTTCAGGGGGCATACGGCTACACCTTC. This sequence encodes CASSFQGAYGYTF. The chain couples TRBV28 to TRBJ1-2, with TRBD1 matching 8 bases. This CDR3 region has 13 residues. Trimming at V came to 3 bases and at J to 8 bases, leaving 5 bases not matched to a gene. Per the germline V gene, CDR1 is MDHEN and CDR2 is SYDVKM.

Written as DNA, the CDR3 is TGTGCCAGCAGTGAAGGGACAGACAAACGGAGACAGGGGCTCCTAGTCTATAACTATGGCTACACCTTC. Amino acids: CASSEGTDKRRQGLLVYNYGYTF. The chain joins TRBV6-1 to TRBJ1-2; 8 bases are a match to TRBD1. In germline, CDR1 is MNHNS, CDR2 SASEGT. The CDR3 has 23 residues. The V gene end was trimmed by 1 base and the J gene end by 1 base; junction bases not matched to a gene: 26.

V gene TRBV5-1 combines with J gene TRBJ2-1; unclear D gene. V lost 0 bases to trimming and J lost 7 bases, with 5 bases between them. The germline CDR1 and CDR2 sequences are SGHRS and YFSETQ. The CDR3 has 12 amino acids. The CDR3 here is CASSLVVNEQFF. The CDR3 coding sequence is TGCGCCAGCAGCTTGGTCGTGAATGAGCAGTTCTTC.

The chain is built from TRBV15 and TRBJ1-4; D might be TRBD1 (5 bases). The CDR3 has 14 residues. The V gene lost 1 base and the J gene lost 7 bases, with 10 bases spanning the gap. Germline lookup yields CDR1 LNHNV and CDR2 YYDKDF (reference sequence). The CDR3 DNA follows: TGTGCCACCAGCAGAGGAGGGAGGGGTGAAAAACTGTTTTTT. Amino acid sequence: CATSRGGRGEKLFF. The full variable domain, in which reference TRBV15 and TRBJ1-4 provide the parts outside the CDR3, is DAMVIQNPRYQVTQFGKPVTLSCSQTLNHNVMYWYQQKSSQAPKLLFHYYDKDFNNEADTPDNFQSRRPNTSFCFLDIRSPGLGDTAMYLCATSRGGRGEKLFFGSGTQLSVL.

The chain has TRBV7-9 and TRBJ1-1; 9 bases match TRBD1. From germline, CDR1 is SEHNR and CDR2 FQNEAQ (reference sequence). The CDR3 has 17 amino acids. J lost 2 bases, V lost 2 bases, and 9 bases had no gene match. The CDR3 DNA reads TGTGCCAGCAGCTTACTCCCGGGACAGGGACCAAACACTGAAGCTTTCTTT. Translated: CASSLLPGQGPNTEAFF.

The chain links TRBV6-1 to TRBJ2-1; TRBD1 agrees at 9 bases. Germline CDR1 MNHNS, CDR2 SASEGT. V shed 3 bases, J shed 3 bases, and the junction held 3 bases outside the gene matches. This CDR3 is 15 amino acids long. In DNA form, the CDR3 reads TGTGCCAGCAGTGAGGGACAGGGCGACTACAATGAGCAGTTCTTC. Translating it yields CASSEGQGDYNEQFF.

The chain recombines TRBV6-5 with TRBJ1-1, with D unclear. V was trimmed by 4 bases and J by 1 base, leaving 4 bases between them. The V gene's germline CDR1 is MNHEY and CDR2 SVGAGI. CDR3 length: 12 residues. CDR3 in amino acids: CASSSTNTEAFF. In DNA form, the CDR3 reads TGTGCCAGCAGTTCTACGAACACTGAAGCTTTCTTT.

The J gene is TRBJ2-7, the V gene TRBV7-8; weak D call: TRBD1 (6 bases). The V end lost 7 bases, the J end lost 4 bases, and 20 bases lay between the germline ends. This CDR3 is 15 amino acids long. The germline CDR1 and CDR2 sequences are SGHVS and FQNEAQ. CDR3 in amino acids: CASTQPRDRRYEQYF. DNA of the CDR3: TGTGCCAGCACCCAACCCCGCGACAGGAGGTACGAGCAGTACTTC.

The chain joins TRBV4-3 to TRBJ2-3, with TRBD1 matching 8 bases. CDR1 LGHNA and CDR2 YSLEER come from the germline V gene. The V gene end was trimmed by 0 bases and the J gene end by 0 bases; junction bases not matched to a gene: 11. This CDR3 spans 19 amino acids. The CDR3 spells CASSQDQWVGQESTDTQYF. In nucleotides, the CDR3 is TGCGCCAGCAGCCAAGATCAGTGGGTGGGACAGGAAAGCACAGATACGCAGTATTTT.

J is TRBJ1-5 and V is TRBV19; D is perhaps TRBD1 (5 bases). CDR3 length equals 15 residues. Germline CDR1 LNHDA, CDR2 SQIVND (reference sequence). The germline V and J ends were trimmed by 1 base and 4 bases, with 11 bases remaining between them. The CDR3 loop reads CASSIGGDRNQPQHF. The CDR3 region has the DNA TGTGCCAGTAGTATAGGAGGAGACAGAAATCAGCCCCAGCATTTT.

The rearrangement joins TRBV5-1 to TRBJ1-2; 8 bases line up with TRBD1. Germline V gene data show CDR1 as SGHRS and CDR2 as YFSETQ. This CDR3 has 14 residues. V shed 3 bases, J shed 5 bases, and the junction held 6 bases outside the gene matches. The CDR3 DNA reads TGCGCCAGCAGCTATGCAGGGGGCACGTATGGCTACACCTTC. Translated: CASSYAGGTYGYTF.

The count of this clone is one. This chain links TRBV9 with TRBJ1-2, with 7 bases aligning to TRBD1. The CDR3 has 12 residues. Looked up from germline, CDR1 is SGDLS and CDR2 is YYNGEE. Trimming at V came to 0 bases and at J to 12 bases, leaving 5 bases not matched to a gene. Here the CDR3 DNA reads TGTGCCAGCAGCGTAGCGGGACAGCGACACACCTTC. Amino acids: CASSVAGQRHTF. The entire variable domain, with the rest obtained from reference TRBV9 and TRBJ1-2, is as follows: DSGVTQTPKHLITATGQRVTLRCSPRSGDLSVYWYQQSLDQGLQFLIQYYNGEERAKGNILERFSAQQFPDLHSELNLSSLELGDSALYFCASSVAGQRHTFGSGTRLTVV.

The chain combines TRBV7-9 with TRBJ1-5; D is undetermined. The CDR3 loop spans 15 amino acids. Between the trimmed V and J ends, which lost 1 base and 2 bases, there was a span of 9 bases. Germline CDR1 and CDR2: SEHNR and FQNEAQ (reference sequence). The CDR3 reads CASSLDGFGNQPQHF. The CDR3 bases are TGTGCCAGCAGCTTAGACGGGTTCGGCAATCAGCCCCAGCATTTT. The whole variable domain, filled in from reference TRBV7-9 and TRBJ1-5, reads DTGVSQNPRHKITKRGQNVTFRCDPISEHNRLYWYRQTLGQGPEFLTYFQNEAQLEKSRLLSDRFSAERPKGSFSTLEIQRTEQGDSAMYLCASSLDGFGNQPQHFGDGTRLSIL.

The chain carries TRBV4-3 and TRBJ2-2; no firm D call. The V gene's germline CDR1 is LGHNA and CDR2 YSLEER. V lost 4 bases and J 0 bases, leaving 15 bases between the germline ends. The CDR3 has 17 amino acids. Here the CDR3 reads CASSPVYESANTGELFF. CDR3 DNA: TGCGCCAGCAGCCCAGTCTACGAAAGCGCGAACACCGGGGAGCTGTTTTTT.